This T cell receptor (beta chain) derives from a study of cytomegalovirus exposure and HLA in healthy donors. Study results and limitations: The classifier reportedly diagnosed cytomegalovirus status with high sensitivity and specificity. Researchers reported in a later analysis that a missense DCLRE1C variant was tied to TCR beta V- and J-gene trimming. Under in vitro conditions, a few CMV-associated chains were confirmed as specific for CMV antigens. As immune exposure information, only CMV serostatus was available.

The CDR3 runs to 14 residues. CDR1 is MNHEY and CDR2 is SVGAGI in the germline V gene. V gave up 2 bases and J gave up 7 bases; unmatched junction bases: 4. PCR amplification relied on 60 Vbeta primers (plus 13 Jbeta primers). Using immunoSEQ multiplex PCR, the repertoire was profiled, and TCRdb retains in-frame clones only, with some absent. The sample carries 70,000 to 95,000 clones, approximately 79% recorded once. Worth noting for this clone: Its antigen is still unknown.

This clonotype was sampled from a human donor in good health. The rearrangement links TRBV6-5 to TRBJ2-1, with TRBD2 matching over 8 bases. The sequenced sample consisted of PBMCs. This CDR3 is CASSYVAGTNEQFF. The CDR3 DNA reads as TGTGCCAGCAGTTACGTAGCGGGGACAAATGAGCAGTTCTTC.